The clone carrying this T cell receptor (beta chain) was recorded a few times. The record originates from a study of human T cells and chemical hapten exposure. Germline V CDR1 and CDR2: SEHNR, FQNEAQ (reference sequence). Trimming removed 0 bases at V and 4 bases at J, with 16 bases between. This CDR3 is 17 amino acids long. Specified time point: healthy volunteer bleed at 6 weeks. Total RNA was extracted from unfractionated whole blood. TCRdb ran MiXCR on the RACE reads and lists one entry per CDR3 protein. Altogether tens of thousands of distinct CDR3 sequences are present, less than 6% being singletons, with the ten largest covering roughly 12%.

The gene calls are TRBV7-9 and TRBJ2-1, with D maybe TRBD2 (5 bases). Sample: whole blood. This clonotype originated in a human donor in good health. Some clones in this sample may be carry-over from other donors' samples. The CDR3 DNA follows: TGTGCCAGCAGCTTAGCTAGGCGAGGACTGTATTACAATGAGCAGTTCTTC. Amino acid sequence: CASSLARRGLYYNEQFF.